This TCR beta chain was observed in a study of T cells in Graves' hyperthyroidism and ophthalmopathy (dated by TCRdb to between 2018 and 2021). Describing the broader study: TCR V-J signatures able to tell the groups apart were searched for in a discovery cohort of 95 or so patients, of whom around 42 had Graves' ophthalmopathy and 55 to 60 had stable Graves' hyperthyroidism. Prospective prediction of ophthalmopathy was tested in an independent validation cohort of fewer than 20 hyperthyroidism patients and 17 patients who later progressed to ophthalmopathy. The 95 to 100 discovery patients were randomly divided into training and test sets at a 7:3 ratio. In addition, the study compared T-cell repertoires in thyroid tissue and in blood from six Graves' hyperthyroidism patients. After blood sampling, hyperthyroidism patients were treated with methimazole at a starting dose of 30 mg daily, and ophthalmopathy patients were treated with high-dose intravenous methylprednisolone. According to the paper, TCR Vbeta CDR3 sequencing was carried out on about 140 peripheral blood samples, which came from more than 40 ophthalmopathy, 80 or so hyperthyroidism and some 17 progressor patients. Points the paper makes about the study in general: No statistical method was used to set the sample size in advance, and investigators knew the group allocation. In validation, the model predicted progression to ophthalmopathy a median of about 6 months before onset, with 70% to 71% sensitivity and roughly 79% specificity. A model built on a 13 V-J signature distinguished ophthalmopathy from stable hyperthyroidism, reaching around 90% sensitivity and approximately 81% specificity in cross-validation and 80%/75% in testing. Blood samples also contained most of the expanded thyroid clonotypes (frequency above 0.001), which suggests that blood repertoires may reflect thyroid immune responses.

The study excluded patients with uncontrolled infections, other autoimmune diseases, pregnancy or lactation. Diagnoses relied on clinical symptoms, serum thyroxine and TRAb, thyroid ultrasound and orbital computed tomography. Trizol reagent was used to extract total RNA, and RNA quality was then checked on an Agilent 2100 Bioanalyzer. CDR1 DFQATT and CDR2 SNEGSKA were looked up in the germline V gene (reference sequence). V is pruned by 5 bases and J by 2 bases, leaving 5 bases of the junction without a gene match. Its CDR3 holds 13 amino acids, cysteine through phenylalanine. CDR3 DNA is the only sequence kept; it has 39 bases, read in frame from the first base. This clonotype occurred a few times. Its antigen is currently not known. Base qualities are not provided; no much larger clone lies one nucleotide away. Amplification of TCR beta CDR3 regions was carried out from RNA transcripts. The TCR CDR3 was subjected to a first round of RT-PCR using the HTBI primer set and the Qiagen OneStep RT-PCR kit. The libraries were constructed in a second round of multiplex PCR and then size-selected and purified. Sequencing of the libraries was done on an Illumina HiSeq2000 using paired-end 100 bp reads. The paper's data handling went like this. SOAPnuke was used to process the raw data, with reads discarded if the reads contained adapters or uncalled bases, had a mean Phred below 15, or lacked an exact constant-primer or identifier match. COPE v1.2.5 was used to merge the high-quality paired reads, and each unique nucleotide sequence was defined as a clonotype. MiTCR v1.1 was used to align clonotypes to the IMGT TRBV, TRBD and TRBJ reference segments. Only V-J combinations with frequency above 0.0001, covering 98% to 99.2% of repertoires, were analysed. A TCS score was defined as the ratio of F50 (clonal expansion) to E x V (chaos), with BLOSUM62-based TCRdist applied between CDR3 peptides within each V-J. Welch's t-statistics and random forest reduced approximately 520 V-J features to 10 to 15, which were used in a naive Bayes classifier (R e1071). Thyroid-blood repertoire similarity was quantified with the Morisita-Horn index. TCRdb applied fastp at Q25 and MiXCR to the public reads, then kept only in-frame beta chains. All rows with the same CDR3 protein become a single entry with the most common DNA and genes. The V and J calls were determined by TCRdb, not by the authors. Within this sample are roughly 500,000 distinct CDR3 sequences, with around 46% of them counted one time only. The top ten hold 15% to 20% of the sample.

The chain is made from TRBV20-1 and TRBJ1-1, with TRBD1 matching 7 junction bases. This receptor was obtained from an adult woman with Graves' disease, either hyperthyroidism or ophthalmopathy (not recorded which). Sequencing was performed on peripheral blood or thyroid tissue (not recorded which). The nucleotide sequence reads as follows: TGCAGTGCTGGGACAGCAGGCAACACTGAAGCTTTCTTT. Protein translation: CSAGTAGNTEAFF.